The clone carrying this T cell receptor beta chain was detected only a few times. Its antigen remains unidentified. The sample is drawn from a study of blood T cells in healthy people across ages. Findings and caveats of the study: Shifts in expanded clonotypes may have been confounded by donor CMV status, which was unknown.

The CDR3 spans 15 residues. Deletions cut 1 base from V and 3 bases from J, with 15 bases between. Germline assignment: CDR1 DFQATT and CDR2 SNEGSKA (reference sequence). A second roughly 7 to 11 cycle PCR used barcoded and J-beta primers. TCRdb ran MiXCR on the 5' RACE reads and lists one entry per CDR3 protein. In the table there are approximately 1,000,000 distinct CDR3 sequences, less than 45% of which are singletons. The TCR originated in a young man in good health. The chain has TRBV20-1 and TRBJ1-2; D perhaps matches TRBD1 (6 bases). Sequencing input: blood. The CDR3 sequence is CSARAQGQSYYGYTF. The CDR3 nucleotides read TGCAGTGCTAGAGCCCAGGGACAATCGTACTATGGCTACACCTTC.